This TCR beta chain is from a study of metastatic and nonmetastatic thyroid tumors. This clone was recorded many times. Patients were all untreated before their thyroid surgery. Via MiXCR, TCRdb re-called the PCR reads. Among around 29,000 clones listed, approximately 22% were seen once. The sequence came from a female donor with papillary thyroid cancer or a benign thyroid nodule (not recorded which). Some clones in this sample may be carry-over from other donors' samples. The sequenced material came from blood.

Here the CDR3 DNA reads TGCAGCGTTGAGGCTGGTTCTGAAGCTTTCTTT. It encodes CSVEAGSEAFF. This rearrangement joins TRBV29-1 to TRBJ1-1; no clear D gene. Per the germline V gene, CDR1 is SQVTM and CDR2 is ANQGSEA. The V and J ends lost 3 bases and 6 bases respectively, with 8 bases between them. This CDR3 spans 11 amino acids. The full variable domain, in which reference TRBV29-1 and TRBJ1-1 provide the parts outside the CDR3, is SAVISQKPSRDICQRGTSLTIQCQVDSQVTMMFWYRQQPGQSLTLIATANQGSEATYESGFVIDKFPISRPNLTFSTLTVSNMSPEDSSIYLCSVEAGSEAFFGQGTRLTVV.